Following are 17 T cell receptor beta chains from one sample sequenced in a study of T cells after posttransplantation cyclophosphamide. This table comes from immunoSEQ multiplex PCR, and its TCRdb copy is limited to in-frame clones, with some not included. This repertoire holds 37,000 or so clones, and none appear only once. The sequenced sample consisted of PBMCs. These receptors all stem from a man aged 25-40 years in good health and a related stem cell transplant donor.

This clone was counted at least ten times. The V and J genes are TRBV4-2 and TRBJ2-3, with a tentative D call TRBD2 (7 bases). This CDR3 is built from 16 residues. The V gene's germline CDR1 is LGHNA and CDR2 YNFKEQ. V lost 1 base and J 3 bases, leaving 14 bases between the germline ends. The CDR3 DNA reads as TGTGCCAGCAGCCAAGCAGTGGCGGGGGCAACAGATACGCAGTATTTT. Protein sequence: CASSQAVAGATDTQYF.

This clone was seen many times. The CDR3 reads CASSQGQDNSPLHF. In nucleotides, the CDR3 is TGTGCCAGCAGCCAAGGCCAGGATAATTCACCCCTCCACTTT. The chain carries TRBV4-2 and TRBJ1-6; D gene uncertain. The ends were cut back, 1 base at V and 5 bases at J, with 6 bases in the middle. Per germline, CDR1 LGHNA and CDR2 YNFKEQ. The length of the CDR3 is 14 residues.

In its sample, this clone was seen many times. The CDR3 protein is CASSQGGPFTGGRGSSTEAFF. For the CDR3, the DNA is TGCGCCAGCAGCCAAGGAGGCCCCTTCACAGGGGGCAGGGGTTCGAGCACTGAAGCTTTCTTT. V is TRBV4-1 and J is TRBJ1-1, with TRBD1 identical over 9 bases. In germline, CDR1 is MGHRA, CDR2 YSYEKL. The length of the CDR3 is 21 residues. The V segment lost 1 base and the J segment 4 bases; nucleotides outside the gene matches: 22.

This clone appeared many times. This sequence joins TRBV5-4 and TRBJ2-3; either TRBD1 or TRBD2 may fit D (5 bases each). The CDR3 contains 12 residues. The ends were cut back, 4 bases at V and 6 bases at J, with 9 bases in the middle. Germline V gene sequence: CDR1 SGHNT, CDR2 YYREEE (reference sequence). In nucleotides, the CDR3 is TGTGCCAGCAGCCTCAGGGAGGATACGCAGTATTTT. This sequence encodes CASSLREDTQYF.

The chain couples TRBV25-1 to TRBJ1-2, with 8 bases identical to TRBD1. Looked up from germline, CDR1 is MGHDK and CDR2 is SYGVNS. V lost 4 bases and J lost 6; bases outside the gene matches: 1. This CDR3 spans 12 amino acids. The CDR3 bases are TGTGCCAGCAGTGTACAGGGGGATGGCTACACCTTC. Translated, it gives CASSVQGDGYTF.

The chain couples TRBV11-3 to TRBJ2-5; 7 bases are a match to TRBD2. CDR3 length: 15 residues. Unmatched junction bases numbered 6, after V lost 0 bases and J lost 5 bases. Germline CDR1 reads SGHNT; CDR2 reads YENEEA. CDR3 in amino acids: CASSLDGREGETQYF. The CDR3 nucleotides read TGTGCCAGCAGCTTAGATGGCAGGGAGGGGGAGACCCAGTACTTC.

A few counts support this clone. This sequence joins TRBV29-1 and TRBJ2-7; D perhaps matches TRBD1 (7 bases). Germline V lookup: CDR1 SQVTM, CDR2 ANQGSEA. Trimming took off 6 bases at V and 3 bases at J, with 15 bases between the two ends. The CDR3 sequence is 13 residues long. For the CDR3, the DNA is TGCAGCGTGCAAGGAGGGGGCTACTACGAGCAGTACTTC. Translating gives CSVQGGGYYEQYF.

This clone occurred many times. This chain joins TRBV7-8 and TRBJ1-5, with 8 bases identical to TRBD1. The germline gives CDR1 SGHVS, CDR2 FQNEAQ. J gave up 7 bases and V 5 bases, and 13 bases lay outside the gene matches. CDR3 length equals 16 residues. The CDR3: CASSPWETGAGQPQHF. Here the CDR3 DNA reads TGTGCCAGCAGCCCCTGGGAGACAGGGGCTGGGCAGCCCCAGCATTTT. The complete variable domain, with remaining parts taken from reference TRBV7-8 and TRBJ1-5, reads GAGVSQSPRYKVAKRGQDVALRCDPISGHVSLFWYQQALGQGPEFLTYFQNEAQLDKSGLPSDRFFAERPEGSVSTLKIQRTQQEDSAVYLCASSPWETGAGQPQHFGDGTRLSIL.

This clone has at least ten counts. The genes are TRBV5-1 and TRBJ2-2; 8 positions agree with TRBD1. This CDR3 has 15 residues. CDR1 and CDR2 (germline): SGHRS, YFSETQ. V gave up 4 bases and J gave up 0 bases; unmatched junction bases: 2. The CDR3 sequence: CASSQGATNTGELFF. In DNA form, the CDR3 reads TGCGCCAGCAGCCAGGGGGCTACGAACACCGGGGAGCTGTTTTTT.

This clone was seen repeatedly, ten times or more. V usage is TRBV7-3 and J usage is TRBJ2-5; 8 bases agree with TRBD1. The CDR3 consists of 15 residues. V trimming: 4 bases; J trimming: 5 bases; junction bases outside the gene matches: 9. Germline V gene sequence: CDR1 SGHTA, CDR2 FQGTGA. CDR3 in DNA: TGTGCCAGCAGCTCCGGACAGGGAAGCGGGGAGACCCAGTACTTC. Protein product: CASSSGQGSGETQYF.

This clone was detected a few times. J is TRBJ1-2 and V is TRBV4-2, with unresolved D. Trimming stripped 0 bases from V and 3 bases from J, with 11 bases between. Germline V gene sequence: CDR1 LGHNA, CDR2 YNFKEQ. There are 15 residues in the CDR3. In nucleotides, the CDR3 is TGTGCCAGCAGCCAAGACCTATCTCCGGACTATGGCTACACCTTC. Translated: CASSQDLSPDYGYTF.

This clone was counted many times. The chain uses TRBV6-5 and TRBJ2-1, with 7 bases fitting TRBD1. The CDR3 contains 12 residues. The ends lost 6 bases at V and 10 bases at J; junction bases unmatched: 6. Germline CDR1 MNHEY, CDR2 SVGAGI. The CDR3: CASSPDRPEQFF. The CDR3, as DNA: TGTGCCAGCAGCCCGGACAGGCCGGAGCAGTTCTTC.

The table lists this clone with many counts. The chain employs TRBV2 and TRBJ2-7; weak D call: TRBD1 (6 bases). The CDR3 runs to 15 residues. From germline, CDR1 is SNHLY and CDR2 FYNNEI. Trimming removed 6 bases at V and 6 bases at J, with 21 bases between. The CDR3 nucleotides are TGTGCCAGCAGGGCAACCGTACCGGGACATCCCGAGCAGTACTTC. This sequence encodes CASRATVPGHPEQYF.

This clone was observed at least ten times. This rearrangement joins TRBV27 to TRBJ2-3, with D uncertain. Trimming took 3 bases from V and 2 from J, leaving 6 bases between them. The CDR3 length is 13 residues. Germline loops: CDR1 MNHEY, CDR2 SMNVEV (reference sequence). Here the CDR3 reads CASSFRSTDTQYF. The CDR3 nucleotides are TGTGCCAGCAGTTTCCGGTCCACAGATACGCAGTATTTT.

In this sample, this clone turned up many times. V and J are TRBV5-1 and TRBJ2-7; tentative D call: TRBD1 (6 bases). V was trimmed by 0 bases and J by 4 bases, leaving 17 bases between them. Germline-derived CDR1 and CDR2 are SGHRS and YFSETQ. The CDR3 is 16 residues long. CDR3 amino acids: CASSLGYRERPYEQYF. In DNA form, the CDR3 reads TGCGCCAGCAGCTTGGGGTACAGGGAGAGGCCGTACGAGCAGTACTTC.

This clone was seen a few times. The gene calls are TRBV9 and TRBJ2-2, with D perhaps matching TRBD1 (5 bases). The CDR3 is 15 amino acids. The germline V gene has CDR1 SGDLS and CDR2 YYNGEE. Between the trimmed V and J ends, which lost 5 bases and 2 bases, there was a span of 13 bases. CDR3 amino acids: CASSPDMPNTGELFF. CDR3 nucleotides: TGTGCCAGCAGTCCGGACATGCCTAACACCGGGGAGCTGTTTTTT.

This clone turned up a few times. The V and J genes are TRBV12-3 or TRBV12-4 and TRBJ2-7; maybe TRBD2 (6 bases). The CDR3 totals 12 residues. V was pared by 3 bases and J by 7 bases, with 10 bases between. DNA of the CDR3: TGTGCCAGCAGTTTTTTAGGAGGGGAGCAGTACTTC. Amino acid sequence: CASSFLGGEQYF.